These T cell receptor beta chains were read from a single sample in a study of blood T cell repertoires in COVID-19. Some clones are missing from TCRdb's copy, which holds only in-frame ones; the method was immunoSEQ multiplex PCR. The table lists 300,000 to 500,000 clones, more than 75% of them singletons. Sequences were obtained from PBMCs or T cells enriched from blood (not recorded which). The receptors were sampled from a woman aged 30 to 39 with acute COVID-19. The CDR3 runs from the conserved cysteine through the conserved F or W. Each record gives: clone size, D gene, V gene, J gene, CDR3 DNA, CDR3 protein. D genes are given only for firm matches. Size tells how often a clone was seen (once, few, many) or the class of an expanded clone, and some rows leave it out.

abundance: .
d_gene: TRBD1
v_gene: TRBV27
j_gene: TRBJ1-1
CDR3nt: TGTGCCAGCAGTAGGCGGACAGGGTTCACTGAAGCTTTCTTT
CDR3aa: CASSRRTGFTEAFF

abundance: .
d_gene: TRBD1
v_gene: TRBV27
j_gene: TRBJ1-6
CDR3nt: TGTGCCAGCAGTTTAATGGGGGACAGGCTATCACCCCTCCACTTT
CDR3aa: CASSLMGDRLSPLHF

abundance: .
d_gene: .
v_gene: TRBV7-2
j_gene: TRBJ2-5
CDR3nt: TGTGCCAGCAGCTTAGACCCGGGGGAGACCCAGTACTTC
CDR3aa: CASSLDPGETQYF

abundance: .
d_gene: TRBD1
v_gene: TRBV3-1/TRBV3-2
j_gene: TRBJ1-5
CDR3nt: TGTGCCAGCAGCCAAGATCTTGTAGGACAGGGGGCTCAGCCCCAGCATTTT
CDR3aa: CASSQDLVGQGAQPQHF

abundance: .
d_gene: .
v_gene: TRBV5-1
j_gene: TRBJ2-7
CDR3nt: TGCGCCAGCAGCTTTTTGGGCCTCGAGCAGTACTTC
CDR3aa: CASSFLGLEQYF

abundance: few
d_gene: TRBD1
v_gene: TRBV7-9
j_gene: TRBJ2-2
CDR3nt: TGTGCCAGCAGCTTGACAGGGGGGAACACCGGGGAGCTGTTTTTT
CDR3aa: CASSLTGGNTGELFF

abundance: .
d_gene: TRBD1
v_gene: TRBV7-9
j_gene: TRBJ1-1
CDR3nt: TGTGCCAGCAGCTTCTCGACAGGGATAGCTTTCTTT
CDR3aa: CASSFSTGIAFF

abundance: .
d_gene: TRBD2
v_gene: TRBV7-6
j_gene: TRBJ2-2
CDR3nt: TGTGCCAGCAGCCCGACTAGCGGGGGTTCTACCGGGGAGCTGTTTTTT
CDR3aa: CASSPTSGGSTGELFF

abundance: .
d_gene: TRBD1
v_gene: TRBV3-1/TRBV3-2
j_gene: TRBJ2-7
CDR3nt: TGTGCCAGCAGCCGGGACAGTGCCGGTGCGCAGTACTTC
CDR3aa: CASSRDSAGAQYF

abundance: .
d_gene: TRBD2
v_gene: TRBV3-1/TRBV3-2
j_gene: TRBJ2-1
CDR3nt: TGTGCCAGCAGCCAACCGAGACTAGCGGGCAACAATGAGCAGTTCTTC
CDR3aa: CASSQPRLAGNNEQFF

abundance: .
d_gene: TRBD1
v_gene: TRBV4-1
j_gene: TRBJ1-5
CDR3nt: TGCGCCAGCAGCCGAGACGGACAGGGGAGTCAGCCCCAGCATTTT
CDR3aa: CASSRDGQGSQPQHF

abundance: few
d_gene: .
v_gene: TRBV14
j_gene: TRBJ1-3
CDR3nt: TGTGCCAGCAGCCAACCAGGGCTGGTCGGTTCTGGAAACACCATATATTTT
CDR3aa: CASSQPGLVGSGNTIYF

abundance: .
d_gene: .
v_gene: TRBV3-1/TRBV3-2
j_gene: TRBJ2-3
CDR3nt: TGTGCCAGCAGCCAGACTATAGCGAACCCTAGCACAGATACGCAGTATTTT
CDR3aa: CASSQTIANPSTDTQYF

abundance: .
d_gene: TRBD1
v_gene: TRBV5-1
j_gene: TRBJ1-4
CDR3nt: TGCGCCAGCAGCTTGGTTGCCCTCTCCCAGGACAGGGATAATGAAAAACTGTTTTTT
CDR3aa: CASSLVALSQDRDNEKLFF

abundance: .
d_gene: .
v_gene: TRBV11-2
j_gene: TRBJ1-6
CDR3nt: TGTGCCAGCAGCTTAGACCCGGGGGGGATGGGCAATTCACCCCTCCACTTT
CDR3aa: CASSLDPGGMGNSPLHF

abundance: .
d_gene: .
v_gene: TRBV5-1
j_gene: TRBJ2-1
CDR3nt: TGCGCCAGCAGCGCCGACCCTAGCTCCTACAATGAGCAGTTCTTC
CDR3aa: CASSADPSSYNEQFF

abundance: .
d_gene: .
v_gene: TRBV18
j_gene: TRBJ1-1
CDR3nt: TGTGCCAGCTCGTTCCAGGGACAGAACACTGAAGCTTTCTTT
CDR3aa: CASSFQGQNTEAFF

abundance: .
d_gene: .
v_gene: TRBV3-1/TRBV3-2
j_gene: TRBJ1-3
CDR3nt: TGTGCCAGCAGCCCAACTACTAACTCTGGAAACACCATATATTTT
CDR3aa: CASSPTTNSGNTIYF

abundance: .
d_gene: TRBD1
v_gene: TRBV5-1
j_gene: TRBJ2-3
CDR3nt: TGCGCCAGCAGCTGGGGACAGGGCTGGCGTGATTCAGATACGCAGTATTTT
CDR3aa: CASSWGQGWRDSDTQYF

abundance: .
d_gene: .
v_gene: TRBV19
j_gene: TRBJ1-5
CDR3nt: TGTGCCAGTAGTATCCTTGGAGGGCCCCAGCATTTT
CDR3aa: CASSILGGPQHF

abundance: once
d_gene: TRBD2
v_gene: TRBV10-3
j_gene: TRBJ2-1
CDR3nt: TGTGCCATCAGTGGCGCTAGCGGGGGGCCGAGCTCCTACAATGAGCAGTTCTTC
CDR3aa: CAISGASGGPSSYNEQFF

abundance: .
d_gene: TRBD1
v_gene: TRBV7-9
j_gene: TRBJ1-1
CDR3nt: TGTGCCAGCAGCTTAGGGGACAGGAACACTGAAGCTTTCTTT
CDR3aa: CASSLGDRNTEAFF

abundance: .
d_gene: TRBD1
v_gene: TRBV19
j_gene: TRBJ1-1
CDR3nt: TGTGCCAGTAGTAAACGGGACAGGGGGGGCACTGAAGCTTTCTTT
CDR3aa: CASSKRDRGGTEAFF

abundance: .
d_gene: .
v_gene: TRBV27
j_gene: TRBJ2-7
CDR3nt: TGTGCCAGCAGTCTCCGGCGACAGCCAAGCGCCGCCTTGGAGCAGTACTTC
CDR3aa: CASSLRRQPSAALEQYF

abundance: .
d_gene: .
v_gene: TRBV7-2
j_gene: TRBJ2-7
CDR3nt: TGTGCCAGCAGCTTAAGGGGCGAGCAGTACTTC
CDR3aa: CASSLRGEQYF

abundance: once
d_gene: .
v_gene: TRBV19
j_gene: TRBJ1-2
CDR3nt: TGTGCCAGTAGTAGCCCCCCAGGACAAACTAACTATGGCTACACCTTC
CDR3aa: CASSSPPGQTNYGYTF

abundance: .
d_gene: .
v_gene: TRBV19
j_gene: TRBJ1-4
CDR3nt: TGTGCCAGTAGTATTCTTGGGGGCCGTAATGAAAAACTGTTTTTT
CDR3aa: CASSILGGRNEKLFF

abundance: .
d_gene: .
v_gene: TRBV14
j_gene: TRBJ2-7
CDR3nt: TGTGCCAGCAGCCAAAGGTCAGGACAGTGGGAGCAGTACTTC
CDR3aa: CASSQRSGQWEQYF

abundance: .
d_gene: TRBD1
v_gene: TRBV28
j_gene: TRBJ2-1
CDR3nt: TGTGCCAGCAGCTATGGACAGGGGGTATTGGATGAGCAGTTCTTC
CDR3aa: CASSYGQGVLDEQFF

abundance: few
d_gene: .
v_gene: TRBV10-1
j_gene: TRBJ2-7
CDR3nt: TGCGCCAGCAGTGATGGACAGCCTCCCTACGAGCAGTACTTC
CDR3aa: CASSDGQPPYEQYF

abundance: .
d_gene: TRBD1
v_gene: TRBV2
j_gene: TRBJ1-6
CDR3nt: TGTGCCAGCAGTGCAGGACAGGTCGAATTATCCCTCCACTTT
CDR3aa: CASSAGQVELSLHF

abundance: .
d_gene: .
v_gene: TRBV4-3
j_gene: TRBJ2-7
CDR3nt: TGCGCCAGCAGCCAAGACCCTGCAGGGGGAGGCTGGGGCTCCTACGAGCAGTACTTC
CDR3aa: CASSQDPAGGGWGSYEQYF

abundance: .
d_gene: TRBD1
v_gene: TRBV4-1
j_gene: TRBJ2-7
CDR3nt: TGCGCCAGCAGCCTTCAACAGGGGCCCCGCTACGAGCAGTACTTC
CDR3aa: CASSLQQGPRYEQYF

abundance: .
d_gene: TRBD2
v_gene: TRBV27
j_gene: TRBJ2-3
CDR3nt: TGTGCCAGCAGTTTACGACTAGCGGGGGGGGCCCGAGATACGCAGTATTTT
CDR3aa: CASSLRLAGGARDTQYF

abundance: .
d_gene: TRBD1
v_gene: TRBV5-1
j_gene: TRBJ1-1
CDR3nt: TGCGCCAGCAGCTTAACAGGGGGCGCAAACACTGAAGCTTTCTTT
CDR3aa: CASSLTGGANTEAFF

abundance: .
d_gene: TRBD2
v_gene: TRBV7-2
j_gene: TRBJ2-7
CDR3nt: TGTGCCAGCAGCTACAGACTAGCGGGGGCGTCTGTCTACGAGCAGTACTTC
CDR3aa: CASSYRLAGASVYEQYF

abundance: .
d_gene: .
v_gene: TRBV9
j_gene: TRBJ1-6
CDR3nt: TGTGCCAGCAGTTACCGGGACACCATCTATAATTCACCCCTCCACTTT
CDR3aa: CASSYRDTIYNSPLHF